These 2 T cell receptor beta chains were sequenced from one sample in a study of T cell responses to AZD1222 COVID-19 vaccine. Sequencing was performed with immunoSEQ multiplex PCR; in TCRdb, only in-frame clones are kept and a portion is missing. The sample contains approximately 80,000 clones, about nine tenths of which appear only once. The source material was peripheral blood, sampled on day 0 of AZD1222 vaccination. The receptor set was obtained from an adult in good health.

The CDR3 spells CASSPTEVTEAFF. The CDR3 nucleotides are TGTGCCAGCAGTCCCACGGAAGTGACTGAAGCTTTCTTT. V gene TRBV2 combines with J gene TRBJ1-1; D gene ambiguous. V shed 5 bases and J shed 5 bases, with 12 bases lying between them. The CDR3 sequence is 13 residues long. In germline, CDR1 is SNHLY, CDR2 FYNNEI.

V usage is TRBV4-1 and J usage is TRBJ2-2, with D tentatively TRBD2 (7 bases). This CDR3 has 16 residues. Germline V lookup: CDR1 MGHRA, CDR2 YSYEKL. V was cut by 4 bases and J by 5 bases, with 17 bases left in between. CDR3 sequence: CASSPGRGGRTGELFF. The CDR3 DNA is TGCGCCAGCAGCCCCGGAAGGGGGGGGAGGACCGGGGAGCTGTTTTTT.